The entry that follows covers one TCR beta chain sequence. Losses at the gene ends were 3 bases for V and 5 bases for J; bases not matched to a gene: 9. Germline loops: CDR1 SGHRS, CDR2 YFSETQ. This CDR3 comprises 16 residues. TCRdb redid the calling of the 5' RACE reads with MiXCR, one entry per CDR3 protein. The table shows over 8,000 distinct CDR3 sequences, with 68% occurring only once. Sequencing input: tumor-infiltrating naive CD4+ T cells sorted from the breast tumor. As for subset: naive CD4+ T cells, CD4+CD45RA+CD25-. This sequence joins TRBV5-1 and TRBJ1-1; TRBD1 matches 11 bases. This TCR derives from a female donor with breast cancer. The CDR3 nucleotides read TGCGCCAGCAGCTGGGGGACAGGGGGGCCCGCTACTGAAGCTTTCTTT. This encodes CASSWGTGGPATEAFF.